This T cell receptor (beta chain) was profiled in a study of T cell changes during pregnancy in multiple sclerosis (dated by TCRdb to about 2019). As for the study more broadly: The study examined how the T cell repertoire changed over the course of pregnancy in women with multiple sclerosis.

The library was produced with the immunoSEQ multiplex PCR assay. The source is immuneACCESS, and TCRdb retained only in-frame sequences with V and J called. Part of the clones is not carried over; for the studies checked, unresolved V genes explain less than half of this, and the remainder is unexplained. For this sample the table gives 55,000 to 65,000 clones, of which about nine tenths were detected only once. More than 1.2% of the sample is held by the ten biggest clonotypes. Per the germline V gene, ENHRY is the CDR1 and SYGVKD is the CDR2. CDR3 length: 18 amino acids, cysteine to phenylalanine. Left in the record is the CDR3 DNA by itself, 54 bases read in frame from the first base. Compared with germline, V lacks 0 bases and J lacks 1 base; bases without a gene match: 10. Regarding this clone: It lacks a known antigen. No quality values exist for individual bases; no much larger clone is one base distant.

The TCR comes from a female donor with multiple sclerosis, enrolled in a pregnancy study. The sequenced sample was peripheral blood, obtained in the second trimester of pregnancy. The rearrangement combines TRBV10-3 with TRBJ2-3; 7 central bases correspond to TRBD2. This receptor carries the CDR3 CAISESGREGRGTDTQYF. The DNA sequence is TGTGCCATCAGTGAGTCTGGGAGGGAGGGCCGAGGCACAGATACGCAGTATTTT.